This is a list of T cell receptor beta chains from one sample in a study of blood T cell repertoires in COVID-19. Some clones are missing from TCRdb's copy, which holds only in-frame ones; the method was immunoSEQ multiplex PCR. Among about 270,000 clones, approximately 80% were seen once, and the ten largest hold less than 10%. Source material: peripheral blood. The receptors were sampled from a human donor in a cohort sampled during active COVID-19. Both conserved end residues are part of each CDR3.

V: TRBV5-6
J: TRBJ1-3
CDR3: CASSPFFSGNTIYF

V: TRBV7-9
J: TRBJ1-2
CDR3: CASSPTDRGLGGYTF

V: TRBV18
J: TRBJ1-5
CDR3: CASSRSTGDNQPQHF

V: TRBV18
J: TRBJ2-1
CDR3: CASSPISGIGSYNEQFF

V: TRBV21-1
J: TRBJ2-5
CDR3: CASSQTGNETQYF

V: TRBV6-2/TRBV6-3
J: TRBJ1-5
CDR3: CASSKVSGPQHF

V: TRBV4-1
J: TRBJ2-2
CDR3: CASSQETGVANTGELFF

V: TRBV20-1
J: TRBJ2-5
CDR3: CSASGGGGTQYF

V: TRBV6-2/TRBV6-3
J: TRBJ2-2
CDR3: CASSHQGRTNTGELFF

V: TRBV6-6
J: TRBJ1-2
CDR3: CASNGDRAYGYTF

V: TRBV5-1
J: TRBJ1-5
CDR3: CASRVDSYSNQPQHF

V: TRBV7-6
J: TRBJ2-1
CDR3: CASVQREGLEQFF

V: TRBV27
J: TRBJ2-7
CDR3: CASSLKASGRYEQYF

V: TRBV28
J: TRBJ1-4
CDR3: CASSASAGIGSFGEKLFF

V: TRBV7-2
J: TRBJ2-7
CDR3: CASSFNYAEYHEQYF

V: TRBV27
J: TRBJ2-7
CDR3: CASSFRGANNYEQYF

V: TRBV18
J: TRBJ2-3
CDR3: CASSPSTDTQYF

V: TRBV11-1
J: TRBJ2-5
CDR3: CASSFTGTIETQYF

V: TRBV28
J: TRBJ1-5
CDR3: CASSFRGAYQPQHF

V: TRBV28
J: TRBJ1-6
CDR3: CASSPTGTGPNSPLHF

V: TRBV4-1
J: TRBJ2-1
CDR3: CASSQESRYNEQFF

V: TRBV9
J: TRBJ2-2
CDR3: CASSVLAANTGELFF

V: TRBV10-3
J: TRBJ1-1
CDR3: CAISEQVNTEAFF

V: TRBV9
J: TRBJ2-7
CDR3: CASSDSPSGMTYEQYF

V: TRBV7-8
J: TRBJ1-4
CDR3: CASSPRQGNEKLFF

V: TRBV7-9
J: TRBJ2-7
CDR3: CASSPGLWYEQYF

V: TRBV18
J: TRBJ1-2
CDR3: CASSGQLNNYGYTF

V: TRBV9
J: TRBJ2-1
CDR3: CASSVETRGEQFF

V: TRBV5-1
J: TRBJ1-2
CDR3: CASSNPTGGSYTF

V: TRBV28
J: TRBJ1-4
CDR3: CASSLLHPSSGTGYEKLFF

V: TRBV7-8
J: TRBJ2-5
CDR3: CASSWPGQGAETQYF

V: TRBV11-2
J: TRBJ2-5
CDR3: CASSLRPTSGAQETQYF

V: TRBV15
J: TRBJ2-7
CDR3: CATSGLTGTYEQYF

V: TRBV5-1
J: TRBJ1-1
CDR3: CASSLAGLGTGFTEAFF

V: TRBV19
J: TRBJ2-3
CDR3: CASSLRSGDTQYF

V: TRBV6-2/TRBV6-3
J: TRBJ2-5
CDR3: CASSYRPLAGGETQYF